The source of this TCR beta chain is a study of blood T cell repertoires in COVID-19. All enrollees were roughly 18 to 90 years old and from some 24 US areas. Participants were placed into cohorts based on the clinical history they reported. Up to 2 weeks before entering the study, exposed participants had met a COVID-19 case. The germline CDR1 and CDR2 sequences are LNHDA and SQIVND (reference sequence). The CDR3 length is 15 residues. The V gene lost 5 bases and the J gene lost 16 bases, with 26 bases spanning the gap. The repertoire was sequenced with immunoSEQ multiplex PCR; TCRdb's copy has only in-frame clones and lacks some. This table has 250,000 or so clones, 90% appearing once.

Source material: PBMCs or T cells enriched from blood (not recorded which). The sequence was collected from a man in his fifties or sixties who had been exposed to COVID-19. The genes are TRBV19 and TRBJ1-4; D is perhaps TRBD1 (6 bases). DNA of the CDR3: TGTGCCAGTAGTGAAGGCAGGGGTAGGCCTAACGTCCGGTTTTTT. It codes for CASSEGRGRPNVRFF. The whole variable domain, remainder taken from reference TRBV19 and TRBJ1-4, is DGGITQSPKYLFRKEGQNVTLSCEQNLNHDAMYWYRQDPGQGLRLIYYSQIVNDFQKGDIAEGYSVSREKKESFPLTVTSAQKNPTAFYLCASSEGRGRPNVRFFGSGTQLSVL.